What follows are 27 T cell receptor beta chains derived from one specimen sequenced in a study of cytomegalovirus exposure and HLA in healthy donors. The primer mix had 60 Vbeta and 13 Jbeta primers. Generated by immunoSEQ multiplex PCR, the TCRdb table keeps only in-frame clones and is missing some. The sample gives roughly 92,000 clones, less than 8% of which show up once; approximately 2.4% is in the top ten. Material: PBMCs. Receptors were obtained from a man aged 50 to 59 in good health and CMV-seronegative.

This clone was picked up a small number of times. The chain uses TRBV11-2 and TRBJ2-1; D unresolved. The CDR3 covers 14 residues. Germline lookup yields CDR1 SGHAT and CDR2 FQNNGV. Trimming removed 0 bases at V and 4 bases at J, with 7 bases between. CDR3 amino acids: CASSLDGQYNEQFF. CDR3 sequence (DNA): TGTGCCAGCAGCTTAGATGGCCAGTACAATGAGCAGTTCTTC.

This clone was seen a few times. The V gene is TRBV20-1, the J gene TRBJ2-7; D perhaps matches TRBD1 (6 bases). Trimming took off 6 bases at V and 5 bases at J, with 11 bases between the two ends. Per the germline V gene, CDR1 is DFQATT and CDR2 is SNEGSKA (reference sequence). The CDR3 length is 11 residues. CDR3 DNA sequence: TGCAGTGCCCCATGGGGGCACGAGCAGTACTTC. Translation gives CSAPWGHEQYF.

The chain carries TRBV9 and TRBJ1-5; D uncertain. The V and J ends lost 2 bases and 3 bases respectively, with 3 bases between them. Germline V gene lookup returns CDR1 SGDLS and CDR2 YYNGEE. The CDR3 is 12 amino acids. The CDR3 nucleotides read TGTGCCAGCAGCGTCGTCAATCAGCCCCAGCATTTT. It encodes CASSVVNQPQHF. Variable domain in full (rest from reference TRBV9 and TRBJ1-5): DSGVTQTPKHLITATGQRVTLRCSPRSGDLSVYWYQQSLDQGLQFLIQYYNGEERAKGNILERFSAQQFPDLHSELNLSSLELGDSALYFCASSVVNQPQHFGDGTRLSIL.

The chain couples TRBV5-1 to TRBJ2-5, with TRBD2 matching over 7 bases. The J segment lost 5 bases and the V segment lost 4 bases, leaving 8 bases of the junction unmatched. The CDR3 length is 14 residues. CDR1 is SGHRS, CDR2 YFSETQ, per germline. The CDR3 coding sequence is TGCGCCAGCAGCCCGGGGGGTAGCGGGGAGACCCAGTACTTC. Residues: CASSPGGSGETQYF.

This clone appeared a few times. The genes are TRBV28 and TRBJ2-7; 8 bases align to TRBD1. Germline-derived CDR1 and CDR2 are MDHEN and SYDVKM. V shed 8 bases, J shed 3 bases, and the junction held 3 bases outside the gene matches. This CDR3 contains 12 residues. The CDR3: CASAGQGYEQYF. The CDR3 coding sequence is TGTGCCAGCGCTGGACAGGGCTACGAGCAGTACTTC.

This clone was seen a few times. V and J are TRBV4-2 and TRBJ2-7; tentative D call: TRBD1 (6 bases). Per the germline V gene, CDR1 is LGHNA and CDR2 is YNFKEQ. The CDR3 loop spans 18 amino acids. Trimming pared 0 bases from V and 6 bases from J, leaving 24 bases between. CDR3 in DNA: TGTGCCAGCAGCCAAGATTCGATAATACGGGACACCACTCGCGAGCAGTACTTC. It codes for CASSQDSIIRDTTREQYF.

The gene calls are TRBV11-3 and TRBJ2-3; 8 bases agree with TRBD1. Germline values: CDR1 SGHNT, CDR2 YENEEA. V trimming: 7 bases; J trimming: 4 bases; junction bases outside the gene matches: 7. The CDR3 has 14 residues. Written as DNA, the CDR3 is TGTGCCAGCACCACCGGACAGGGTGCAGATACGCAGTATTTT. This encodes CASTTGQGADTQYF.

Written as DNA, the CDR3 is TGTGCCAGCAGTCCGGGAGGACTAGCGGAACGCGGGGCCAAAAACATTCAGTACTTC. This sequence encodes CASSPGGLAERGAKNIQYF. The rearrangement uses TRBV7-9 and TRBJ2-4, with 10 bases lining up with TRBD2. Per germline, CDR1 SEHNR and CDR2 FQNEAQ (reference sequence). The trim removed 6 bases at V and 1 base at J, leaving 15 bases unmatched. This CDR3 is built from 19 residues.

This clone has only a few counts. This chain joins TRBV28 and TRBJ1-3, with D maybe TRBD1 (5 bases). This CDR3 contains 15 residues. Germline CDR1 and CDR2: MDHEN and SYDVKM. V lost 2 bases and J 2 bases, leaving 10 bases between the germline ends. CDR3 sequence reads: CASSLQGGAGNTIYF. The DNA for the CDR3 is TGTGCCAGCAGTTTACAGGGAGGTGCTGGAAACACCATATATTTT.

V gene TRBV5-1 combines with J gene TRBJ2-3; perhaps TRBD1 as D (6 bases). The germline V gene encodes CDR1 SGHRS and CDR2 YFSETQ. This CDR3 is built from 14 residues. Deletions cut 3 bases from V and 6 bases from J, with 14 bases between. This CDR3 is CASSSTRGSDTQYF. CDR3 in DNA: TGCGCCAGCAGCTCGACCAGGGGATCGGATACGCAGTATTTT.

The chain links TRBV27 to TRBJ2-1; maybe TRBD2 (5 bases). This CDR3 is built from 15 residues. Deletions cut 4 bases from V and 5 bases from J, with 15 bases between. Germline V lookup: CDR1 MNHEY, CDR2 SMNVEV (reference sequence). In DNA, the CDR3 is TGTGCCAGCAGTTCGGACTTTTCAGTTAACAATGAGCAGTTCTTC. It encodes CASSSDFSVNNEQFF.

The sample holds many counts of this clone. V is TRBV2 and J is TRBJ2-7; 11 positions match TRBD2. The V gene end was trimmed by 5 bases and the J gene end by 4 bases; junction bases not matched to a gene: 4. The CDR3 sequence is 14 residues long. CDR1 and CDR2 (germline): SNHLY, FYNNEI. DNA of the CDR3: TGTGCCAGCAGTAAAGGGACTAGCGGATACGAGCAGTACTTC. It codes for CASSKGTSGYEQYF.

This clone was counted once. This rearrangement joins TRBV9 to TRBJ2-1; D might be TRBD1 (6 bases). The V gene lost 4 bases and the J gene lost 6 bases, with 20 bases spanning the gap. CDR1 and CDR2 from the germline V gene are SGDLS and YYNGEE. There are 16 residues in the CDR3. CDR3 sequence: CASSTRLGGAGNEQFF. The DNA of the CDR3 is TGTGCCAGCAGCACACGTCTTGGGGGCGCTGGCAATGAGCAGTTCTTC.

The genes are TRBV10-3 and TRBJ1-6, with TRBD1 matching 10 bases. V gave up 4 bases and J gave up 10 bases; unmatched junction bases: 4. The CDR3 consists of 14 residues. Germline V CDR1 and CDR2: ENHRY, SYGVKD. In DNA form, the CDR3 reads TGTGCCATCAGTGGACAGGGGGCAGGATCACCCCTCCACTTT. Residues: CAISGQGAGSPLHF.

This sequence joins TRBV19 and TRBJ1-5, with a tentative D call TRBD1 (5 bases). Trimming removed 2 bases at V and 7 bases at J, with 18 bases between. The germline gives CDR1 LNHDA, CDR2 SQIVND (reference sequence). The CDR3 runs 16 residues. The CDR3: CASSIFGGSPGQPQHF. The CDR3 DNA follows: TGTGCCAGTAGTATATTTGGCGGGAGCCCAGGGCAGCCCCAGCATTTT.

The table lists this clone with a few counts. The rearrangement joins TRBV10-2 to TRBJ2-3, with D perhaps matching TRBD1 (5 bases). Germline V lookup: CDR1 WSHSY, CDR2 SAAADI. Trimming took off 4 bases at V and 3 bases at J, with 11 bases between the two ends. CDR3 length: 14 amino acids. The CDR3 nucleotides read TGCGCCAGCAGTGGGCAGGGAACGACAGATACGCAGTATTTT. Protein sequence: CASSGQGTTDTQYF.

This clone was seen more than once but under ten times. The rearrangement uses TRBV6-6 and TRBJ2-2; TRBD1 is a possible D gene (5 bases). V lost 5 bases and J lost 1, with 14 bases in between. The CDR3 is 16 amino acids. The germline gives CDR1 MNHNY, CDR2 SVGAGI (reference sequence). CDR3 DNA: TGTGCCAGCAGTAGGGGAAGACAGTTGAACACCGGGGAGCTGTTTTTT. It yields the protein CASSRGRQLNTGELFF.

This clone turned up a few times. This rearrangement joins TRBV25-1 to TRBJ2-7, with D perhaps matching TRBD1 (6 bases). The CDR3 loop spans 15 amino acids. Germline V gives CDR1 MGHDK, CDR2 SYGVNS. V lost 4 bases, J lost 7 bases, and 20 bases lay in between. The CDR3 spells CASSGGSDRSREQYF. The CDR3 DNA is TGTGCCAGCAGTGGGGGATCTGACAGGTCCAGGGAGCAGTACTTC.

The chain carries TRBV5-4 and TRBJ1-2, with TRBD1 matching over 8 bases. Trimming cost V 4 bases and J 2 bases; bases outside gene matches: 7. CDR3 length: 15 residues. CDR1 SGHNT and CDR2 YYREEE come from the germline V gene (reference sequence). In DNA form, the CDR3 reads TGTGCCAGCAGCCAACGACAGGGGAGAAACTATGGCTACACCTTC. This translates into CASSQRQGRNYGYTF.

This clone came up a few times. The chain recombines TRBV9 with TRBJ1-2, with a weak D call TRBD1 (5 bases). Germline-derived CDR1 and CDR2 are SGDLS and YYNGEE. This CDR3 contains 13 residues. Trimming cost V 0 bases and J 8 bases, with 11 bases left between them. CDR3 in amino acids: CASSVGAGLGYTF. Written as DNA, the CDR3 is TGTGCCAGCAGCGTAGGTGCAGGGTTGGGCTACACCTTC.

The CDR3 is CASSEAGLEPFF. In DNA form, the CDR3 reads TGTGCCAGCAGCGAAGCGGGCCTAGAACCTTTCTTT. This chain connects TRBV7-3 to TRBJ1-1; D is ambiguous. From germline, CDR1 is SGHTA and CDR2 FQGTGA. The germline V and J ends were trimmed by 5 bases and 12 bases, with 16 bases remaining between them. The CDR3 spans 12 residues. Looking up the rest from reference TRBV7-3 and TRBJ1-1 gives the full variable domain: GAGVSQTPSNKVTEKGKYVELRCDPISGHTALYWYRQSLGQGPEFLIYFQGTGAADDSGLPNDRFFAVRPEGSVSTLKIQRTERGDSAVYLCASSEAGLEPFFGQGTRLTVV.

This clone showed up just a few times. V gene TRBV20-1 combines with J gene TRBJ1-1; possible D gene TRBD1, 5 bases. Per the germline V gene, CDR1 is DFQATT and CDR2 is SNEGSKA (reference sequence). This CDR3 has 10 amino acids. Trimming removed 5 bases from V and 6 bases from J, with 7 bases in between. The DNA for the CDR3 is TGCAGTGCTGCGGGGGCTGAAGCTTTCTTT. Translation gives CSAAGAEAFF.

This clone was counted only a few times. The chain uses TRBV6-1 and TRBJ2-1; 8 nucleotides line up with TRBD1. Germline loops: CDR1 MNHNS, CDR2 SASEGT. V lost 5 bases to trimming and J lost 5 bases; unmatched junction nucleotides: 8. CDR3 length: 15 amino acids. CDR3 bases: TGTGCCAGCAGTAGGGGGACAGGTCGGGACAATGAGCAGTTCTTC. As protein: CASSRGTGRDNEQFF.

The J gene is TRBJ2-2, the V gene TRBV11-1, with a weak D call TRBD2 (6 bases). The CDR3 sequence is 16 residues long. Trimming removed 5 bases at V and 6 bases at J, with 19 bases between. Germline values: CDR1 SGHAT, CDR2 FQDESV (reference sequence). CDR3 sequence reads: CASSLIAGSSAGELFF. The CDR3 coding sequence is TGTGCCAGCAGCCTCATCGCGGGGAGCAGCGCCGGGGAGCTGTTTTTT.

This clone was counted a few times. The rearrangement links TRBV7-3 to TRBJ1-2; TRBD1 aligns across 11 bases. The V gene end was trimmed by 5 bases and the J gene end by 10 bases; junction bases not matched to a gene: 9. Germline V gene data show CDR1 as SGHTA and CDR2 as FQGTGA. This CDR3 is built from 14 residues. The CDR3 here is CASSLGTGGFNYTF. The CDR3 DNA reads TGTGCCAGCAGCCTGGGGACAGGGGGGTTTAACTACACCTTC.

The CDR3 coding sequence is TGTGCCAGCAGAGGGACTATACAAGAGACCCAGTACTTC. Translated: CASRGTIQETQYF. The V and J genes are TRBV27 and TRBJ2-5; 7 positions agree with TRBD2. The CDR3 loop spans 13 amino acids. The junction had 3 bases not matched to a gene; V was cut back by 6 bases and J by 2 bases. CDR1 MNHEY and CDR2 SMNVEV come from the germline V gene (reference sequence).

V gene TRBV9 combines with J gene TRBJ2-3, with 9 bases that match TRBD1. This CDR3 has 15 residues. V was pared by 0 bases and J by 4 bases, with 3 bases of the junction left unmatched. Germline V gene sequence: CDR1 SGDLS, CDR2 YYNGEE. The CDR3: CASSVVGTGSDTQYF. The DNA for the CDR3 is TGTGCCAGCAGCGTAGTTGGGACAGGGTCAGATACGCAGTATTTT.